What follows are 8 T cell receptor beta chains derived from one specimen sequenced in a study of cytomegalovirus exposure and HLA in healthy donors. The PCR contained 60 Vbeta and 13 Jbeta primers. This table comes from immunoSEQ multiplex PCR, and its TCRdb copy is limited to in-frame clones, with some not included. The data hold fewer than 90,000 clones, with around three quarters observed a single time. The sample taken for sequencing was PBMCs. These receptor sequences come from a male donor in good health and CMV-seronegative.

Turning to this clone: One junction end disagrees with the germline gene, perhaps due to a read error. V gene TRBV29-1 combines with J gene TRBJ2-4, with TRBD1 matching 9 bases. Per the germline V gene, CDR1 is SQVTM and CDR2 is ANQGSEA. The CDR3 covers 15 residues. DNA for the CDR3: TGCAGCGTTCTAACAGGGGGCGCAACCAAAAACAGTCAGTACTTC. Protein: CSVLTGGATKNSQYF.

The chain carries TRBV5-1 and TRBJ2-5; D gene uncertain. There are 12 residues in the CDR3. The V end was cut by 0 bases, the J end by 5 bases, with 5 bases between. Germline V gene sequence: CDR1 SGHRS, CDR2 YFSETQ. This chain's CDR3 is CASSLDTETQYF. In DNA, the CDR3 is TGCGCCAGCAGCTTGGACACGGAGACCCAGTACTTC. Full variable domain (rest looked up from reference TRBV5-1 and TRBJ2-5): KAGVTQTPRYLIKTRGQQVTLSCSPISGHRSVSWYQQTPGQGLQFLFEYFSETQRNKGNFPGRFSGRQFSNSRSEMNVSTLELGDSALYLCASSLDTETQYFGPGTRLLVL.

The CDR3 protein is CASADQGDTGELFF. The CDR3 nucleotides read TGCGCCAGCGCCGACCAGGGGGACACCGGGGAGCTGTTTTTT. This chain uses TRBV5-1 with TRBJ2-2; 7 positions match TRBD1. The V segment lost 7 bases and the J segment 3 bases; nucleotides outside the gene matches: 6. The CDR3 contains 14 residues. CDR1 and CDR2 (germline): SGHRS, YFSETQ.

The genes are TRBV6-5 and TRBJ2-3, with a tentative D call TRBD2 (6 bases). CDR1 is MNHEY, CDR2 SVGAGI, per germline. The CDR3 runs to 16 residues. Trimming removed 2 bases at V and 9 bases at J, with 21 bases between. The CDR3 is CASSYSRAGRLGTQYF. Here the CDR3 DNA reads TGTGCCAGCAGTTACAGCCGCGCGGGAAGACTCGGAACGCAGTATTTT.

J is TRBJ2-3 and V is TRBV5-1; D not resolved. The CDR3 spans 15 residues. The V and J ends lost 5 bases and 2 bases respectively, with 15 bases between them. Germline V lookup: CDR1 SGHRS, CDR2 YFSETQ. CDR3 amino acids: CASRATSYPTDTQYF. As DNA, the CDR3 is TGCGCCAGCAGAGCAACGAGTTATCCCACAGATACGCAGTATTTT.

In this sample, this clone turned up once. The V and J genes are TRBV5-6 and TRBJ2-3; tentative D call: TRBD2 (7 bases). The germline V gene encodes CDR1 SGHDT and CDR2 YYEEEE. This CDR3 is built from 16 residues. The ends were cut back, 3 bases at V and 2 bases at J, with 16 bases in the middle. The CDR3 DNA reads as TGTGCCAGCAGCTCGAGGGGGGGACACCTCACAGATACGCAGTATTTT. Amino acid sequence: CASSSRGGHLTDTQYF. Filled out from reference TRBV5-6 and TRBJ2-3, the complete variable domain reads DAGVTQSPTHLIKTRGQQVTLRCSPKSGHDTVSWYQQALGQGPQFIFQYYEEEERQRGNFPDRFSGHQFPNYSSELNVNALLLGDSALYLCASSSRGGHLTDTQYFGPGTRLTVL.

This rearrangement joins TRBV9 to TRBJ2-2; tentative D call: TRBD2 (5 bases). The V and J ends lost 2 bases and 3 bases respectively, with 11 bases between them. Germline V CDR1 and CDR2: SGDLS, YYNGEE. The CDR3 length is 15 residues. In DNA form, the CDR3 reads TGTGCCAGCAGCGTCACGGACTCATACACCGGGGAGCTGTTTTTT. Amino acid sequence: CASSVTDSYTGELFF.

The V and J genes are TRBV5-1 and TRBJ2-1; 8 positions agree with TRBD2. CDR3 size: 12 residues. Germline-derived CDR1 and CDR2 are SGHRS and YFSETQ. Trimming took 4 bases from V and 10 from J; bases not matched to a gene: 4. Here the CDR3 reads CASSLVAGEQFF. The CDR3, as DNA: TGCGCCAGCAGCCTTGTAGCGGGAGAGCAGTTCTTC.